Below, one T cell receptor (beta chain) is given with its context. Its antigen is still unknown. This sample was taken from a study of T cell repertoires in cytomegalovirus infection. General study results and limits: Dominant in the ex vivo response were TCR beta clonotypes restricted by HLA-C and specific for CMV.

Trimming stripped 2 bases from V and 0 bases from J, with 12 bases between. The CDR3 spans 16 residues. CDR1 and CDR2 from the germline V gene are LGHNA and YSLEER. From the reads, TCRdb called clonotypes with MiXCR, one entry per CDR3 protein. Of about 740,000 distinct CDR3 sequences listed, about 30% are singletons. The chain employs TRBV4-3 and TRBJ2-3; D is unresolved. This sequence originates from a human donor in good health (CMV status not recorded). Some clones in this sample may be carry-over from other donors' samples. The sample here was cultured PBMCs, taken from culture after CMV antigen stimulation. The CDR3: CASSQTDGDSTDTQYF. CDR3 coding DNA: TGCGCCAGCAGCCAAACCGACGGTGATAGCACAGATACGCAGTATTTT.